These 30 T cell receptor beta chains were all obtained from the same sample, sequenced in a study of response to subunit inactivated influenza vaccine (dated by TCRdb to 2016 to 2019). Library method: RT-PCR. The sample was run on an Illumina HiSeq 2500. In-frame beta chains were kept once TCRdb had trimmed the public reads at Q25 with fastp and called clones with MiXCR. Every entry covers one CDR3 protein and lists the most common genes and DNA from its rows. The sample has about 170,000 distinct CDR3 sequences on record, less than 15% of them singletons. The top ten clonotypes cover over 25% of the sample. These same records also appear under a second study, on T cells expressing NK-cell markers. From the second report: The TCR beta cDNA libraries were made using 5'RACE template switching, a step that added both a universal primer site and unique molecular identifiers.

This sample comprised CD8+ T cells sorted from PBMCs, obtained 11 to 12 days after vaccination. These receptors originate from a man between 50 and 59 years old who received an inactivated influenza vaccine. Donor details come from another sample of the same person, matched by shared clones.

This clonotype was observed at least ten times. The chain uses TRBV4-2 and TRBJ1-2; 7 nucleotides line up with TRBD1. This CDR3 region has 17 residues. Unmatched junction bases numbered 11, after V lost 1 base and J lost 3 bases. Germline V gives CDR1 LGHNA, CDR2 YNFKEQ. The CDR3 nucleotides are TGTGCCAGCAGCCAAGTCGTTATCGACAGGGAGGACTATGGCTACACCTTC. It encodes CASSQVVIDREDYGYTF.

CDR3 coding DNA: TGTGCCAGCAGCCAAGATCGACGGGAGGGCCTTGAAGATACGCAGTATTTT. Encoded protein: CASSQDRREGLEDTQYF. The chain uses TRBV3-1 and TRBJ2-3, with 8 bases fitting TRBD2. The germline gives CDR1 LGHDT, CDR2 YNNKEL (reference sequence). This CDR3 is 17 amino acids long. The V segment lost 0 bases and the J segment 5 bases; nucleotides outside the gene matches: 10.

About this clonotype itself: This may stem from a read error, because a much larger clone lies one nucleotide away. The chain carries TRBV5-1 and TRBJ2-7, with unresolved D. Germline V gene data show CDR1 as SGHRS and CDR2 as YFSETQ. The CDR3 consists of 15 residues. The V gene lost 0 bases and the J gene lost 1 base, with 11 bases spanning the gap. CDR3 nucleotide sequence: TGCGCCAGCAGCTTGGGCCAGAAGGAGTCCTACGAGCAGTACTTC. Its protein is CASSLGQKESYEQYF.

The chain couples TRBV29-1 to TRBJ1-1; 7 bases agree with TRBD1. Germline V gene sequence: CDR1 SQVTM, CDR2 ANQGSEA. This CDR3 contains 14 residues. J was trimmed by 3 bases and V by 5 bases; bases with no gene match: 9. The CDR3 is CSVSRTGKHTEAFF. In DNA, the CDR3 is TGCAGCGTTTCACGGACAGGTAAACACACTGAAGCTTTCTTT.

The table lists this clonotype with a few counts. The rearrangement uses TRBV24-1 and TRBJ2-1; possible D gene TRBD2, 6 bases. The V end was cut by 4 bases, the J end by 8 bases, with 20 bases between. This CDR3 has 16 amino acids. Per the germline V gene, CDR1 is KGHDR and CDR2 is SFDVKD. The CDR3 bases are TGTGCCACCAGTGACACCGGGACTGTGAGGTTCTATGAGCAGTTCTTC. Its protein is CATSDTGTVRFYEQFF.

The CDR3 reads CASSQAVRSPEAFF. The CDR3 nucleotides read TGCGCCAGCAGCCAAGCGGTCAGGTCGCCGGAGGCTTTCTTT. This chain links TRBV4-1 with TRBJ1-1, with no clear D. The V gene lost 1 base and the J gene lost 11 bases, with 17 bases spanning the gap. The CDR3 has 14 amino acids. From germline, CDR1 is MGHRA and CDR2 YSYEKL.

This clonotype showed up just once. The chain couples TRBV7-8 to TRBJ2-7; D gene uncertain. The CDR3 is made up of 14 amino acids. V was pared by 3 bases and J by 5 bases, with 14 bases between. The germline V gene encodes CDR1 SGHVS and CDR2 FQNEAQ. CDR3 DNA sequence: TGTGCCAGCAGCTTGCTTCGTCCGCACGACGAGCAGTACTTC. It yields the protein CASSLLRPHDEQYF. Drawing the rest from reference TRBV7-8 and TRBJ2-7, the complete variable domain is GAGVSQSPRYKVAKRGQDVALRCDPISGHVSLFWYQQALGQGPEFLTYFQNEAQLDKSGLPSDRFFAERPEGSVSTLKIQRTQQEDSAVYLCASSLLRPHDEQYFGPGTRLTVT.

The rearrangement joins TRBV10-3 to TRBJ2-5, with a tentative D call TRBD2 (7 bases). The CDR3 consists of 16 residues. The V gene lost 2 bases and the J gene lost 4 bases, with 17 bases spanning the gap. CDR1 is ENHRY and CDR2 is SYGVKD in the germline V gene. Here the CDR3 reads CAISEGTGGARETQYF. CDR3 DNA: TGTGCCATCAGTGAGGGTACGGGGGGCGCAAGAGAGACCCAGTACTTC.

The J gene is TRBJ2-5, the V gene TRBV7-9; a possible D gene is TRBD2 (6 bases). V was shortened by 1 base and J by 3 bases, with 9 bases between the two germline ends. The germline gives CDR1 SEHNR, CDR2 FQNEAQ (reference sequence). CDR3 size: 14 residues. The CDR3, as DNA: TGTGCCAGCAGCTTAGGACTAGGTAAAGAGACCCAGTACTTC. Its translation: CASSLGLGKETQYF. Full variable domain (missing parts from reference TRBV7-9 and TRBJ2-5): DTGVSQNPRHKITKRGQNVTFRCDPISEHNRLYWYRQTLGQGPEFLTYFQNEAQLEKSRLLSDRFSAERPKGSFSTLEIQRTEQGDSAMYLCASSLGLGKETQYFGPGTRLLVL.

Many counts were recorded for this clonotype. The V gene is TRBV29-1, the J gene TRBJ2-1, with TRBD2 matching 11 bases. Losses at the gene ends were 6 bases for V and 4 bases for J; bases not matched to a gene: 8. CDR1 and CDR2 from the germline V gene are SQVTM and ANQGSEA. This CDR3 has 15 amino acids. CDR3 DNA sequence: TGCAGCGTCAATAGCGGGGGGGCCCCTTACAATGAGCAGTTCTTC. Translating it yields CSVNSGGAPYNEQFF.

This clonotype was detected a few times. This rearrangement joins TRBV5-1 to TRBJ2-7; unclear D gene. Germline-derived CDR1 and CDR2 are SGHRS and YFSETQ. V was trimmed by 0 bases and J by 0 bases, leaving 7 bases between them. The CDR3 spans 14 residues. The CDR3 loop is CASSLAFSSYEQYF. CDR3 sequence (DNA): TGCGCCAGCAGCTTGGCCTTTAGCTCCTACGAGCAGTACTTC.

This clonotype has a handful of counts. V gene TRBV4-2 combines with J gene TRBJ2-1, with D possibly TRBD2 on 7 matching bases. This CDR3 has 17 residues. The V end lost 3 bases, the J end lost 8 bases, and 23 bases lay between the germline ends. CDR1 LGHNA and CDR2 YNFKEQ come from the germline V gene. CDR3 nucleotide sequence: TGTGCCAGCAGCCACTCCACCCCGGGGGGCTTTTTAGATGAGCAGTTCTTC. Protein product: CASSHSTPGGFLDEQFF.

The J gene is TRBJ2-7, the V gene TRBV13; 12 nucleotides match TRBD2. Germline CDR1 is PRHDT and CDR2 is FYEKMQ (reference sequence). The junction had 21 bases not matched to a gene; V was cut back by 5 bases and J by 7 bases. This CDR3 is 19 amino acids long. The CDR3 nucleotides are TGTGCCAGCAGCCCCAGCGTGCTAGCGGGGGGGCCCCGATGGAGGGAGCAGTACTTC. Translation: CASSPSVLAGGPRWREQYF.

This clonotype was detected ten times or more. The V call is TRBV28, the J call TRBJ2-2; no clear D. This CDR3 is built from 14 residues. V lost 6 bases and J 1 base, leaving 9 bases between the germline ends. Germline V CDR1 and CDR2: MDHEN, SYDVKM. CDR3 DNA sequence: TGTGCCAGCAGCTTGACTGGGAACACCGGGGAGCTGTTTTTT. This sequence encodes CASSLTGNTGELFF.

This clonotype was seen many times. The chain is built from TRBV20-1 and TRBJ2-7; D remains ambiguous. CDR1 and CDR2 (germline): DFQATT, SNEGSKA (reference sequence). This CDR3 comprises 13 residues. The V and J ends lost 7 bases and 1 base respectively, with 14 bases between them. The CDR3 DNA follows: TGCAGTGTCGAATCTGACACTTCCTACGAGCAGTACTTC. Translation: CSVESDTSYEQYF.

Only a few counts were recorded for this clonotype. This sequence joins TRBV12-3 or TRBV12-4 and TRBJ2-2, with a tentative D call TRBD2 (7 bases). The CDR3 covers 17 residues. V lost 2 bases, J lost 1 base, and 14 bases lay in between. As DNA, the CDR3 is TGTGCCAGCAGTTTAACCCCCGGGGGGCGGAACACCGGGGAGCTGTTTTTT. As protein: CASSLTPGGRNTGELFF.

This clonotype was observed a handful of times. The chain is built from TRBV29-1 and TRBJ2-1; D gene uncertain. Germline CDR1 SQVTM, CDR2 ANQGSEA. The CDR3 extends over 15 amino acids. V gave up 3 bases and J gave up 0 bases, with 12 bases separating them. The CDR3 protein is CSVDSAESSYNEQFF. The CDR3 DNA follows: TGCAGCGTTGACTCGGCCGAGAGCTCCTACAATGAGCAGTTCTTC.

This clonotype was picked up many times. The V gene is TRBV5-6, the J gene TRBJ2-7; tentatively, D is TRBD2 (5 bases). CDR3 length: 13 residues. Germline V gene lookup returns CDR1 SGHDT and CDR2 YYEEEE. V gave up 0 bases and J gave up 7 bases, with 11 bases separating them. CDR3 sequence reads: CASSLVLSEEQYF. The CDR3 nucleotides are TGTGCCAGCAGCTTGGTTCTTAGCGAGGAGCAGTACTTC.

This clonotype was observed many times. V gene TRBV4-1 combines with J gene TRBJ2-7, with D perhaps TRBD2 (5 bases). Trimming cost V 4 bases and J 3 bases, with 16 bases left between them. CDR1 is MGHRA, CDR2 YSYEKL, per germline. This CDR3 contains 15 residues. This CDR3 reads CASSRGLPPNYEQYF. The CDR3 DNA sequence: TGCGCCAGCAGCCGCGGACTCCCGCCCAACTACGAGCAGTACTTC.

This clonotype was observed many times. V and J are TRBV7-2 and TRBJ1-2; possibly TRBD1 for D (5 bases). CDR1 is SGHTA, CDR2 FQGNSA, per germline. The CDR3 sequence is 14 residues long. V lost 2 bases and J 2 bases, leaving 9 bases between the germline ends. CDR3 coding DNA: TGTGCCAGCAGCTTACTCAGGGAGAACTATGGCTACACCTTC. It translates to CASSLLRENYGYTF.

The chain links TRBV11-2 to TRBJ2-7; 8 bases are shared with TRBD2. The CDR3 runs to 16 residues. Germline CDR1 is SGHAT and CDR2 is FQNNGV. Losses at the gene ends were 3 bases for V and 3 bases for J; bases not matched to a gene: 10. Written as DNA, the CDR3 is TGTGCCAGCAGCTTTGGGGGGACTAGTCCGAACTACGAGCAGTACTTC. This gives the protein CASSFGGTSPNYEQYF.

This chain connects TRBV27 to TRBJ2-3; D possibly corresponds to TRBD1 (6 bases). Trimming pared 6 bases from V and 7 bases from J, leaving 11 bases between. Germline CDR1 MNHEY, CDR2 SMNVEV (reference sequence). This CDR3 region has 12 residues. The CDR3 loop reads CASSRGQYTQYF. The CDR3 DNA reads TGTGCCAGCAGCCGCGGACAGTATACGCAGTATTTT.

In this sample, this clonotype turned up many times. The CDR3 here is CASSFGGRPDTQYF. The DNA of the CDR3 is TGTGCCAGCAGTTTCGGAGGTCGACCAGATACGCAGTATTTT. The gene calls are TRBV28 and TRBJ2-3; TRBD2 might be the D (5 bases). This CDR3 has 14 amino acids. Deletions cut 3 bases from V and 4 bases from J, with 11 bases between. Germline V CDR1 and CDR2: MDHEN, SYDVKM.

The rearrangement uses TRBV29-1 and TRBJ2-7, with a weak D call TRBD2 (6 bases). The CDR3 contains 13 residues. V lost 4 bases to trimming and J lost 0 bases, with 10 bases between them. Germline V gives CDR1 SQVTM, CDR2 ANQGSEA. CDR3 nucleotides: TGCAGCGTTGCGGCGGGGACCTCCTACGAGCAGTACTTC. Translation gives CSVAAGTSYEQYF.

CDR3 bases: TGTGCCAGCAGTTACTGGGCAGGGATGAATGGCTACACCTTC. Translating gives CASSYWAGMNGYTF. The chain is built from TRBV6-2 or TRBV6-3 and TRBJ1-2; possibly TRBD1 for D (5 bases). Trimming left V 1 base short and J 6 bases short, with 12 bases between. In germline, CDR1 is MNHEY, CDR2 SVGEGT. CDR3 length equals 14 residues.

This clonotype was recorded many times. This rearrangement joins TRBV13 to TRBJ1-1; possible D gene TRBD1, 6 bases. The germline CDR1 and CDR2 sequences are PRHDT and FYEKMQ (reference sequence). This CDR3 region has 15 residues. The ends were cut back, 8 bases at V and 5 bases at J, with 21 bases in the middle. Here the CDR3 DNA reads TGTGCCAGCCGCATATGGGGGCAAGGGCGGACTGAAGCTTTCTTT. Translation gives CASRIWGQGRTEAFF.

The chain joins TRBV20-1 to TRBJ2-7, with D tentatively TRBD1 (6 bases). Germline CDR1 and CDR2: DFQATT and SNEGSKA (reference sequence). With 6 bases removed from V and 0 bases from J, the gap between germline ends came to 12 bases. CDR3 size: 13 residues. The CDR3 DNA reads as TGCAGTGCAGAGACAGGCTACTCCTACGAGCAGTACTTC. Protein: CSAETGYSYEQYF.

The chain carries TRBV20-1 and TRBJ2-7; 15 bases line up with TRBD2. V gave up 5 bases and J gave up 1 base; unmatched junction bases: 6. Germline CDR1 DFQATT, CDR2 SNEGSKA (reference sequence). The CDR3 has 16 residues. This CDR3 reads CSAGGLAGGFSYEQYF. DNA for the CDR3: TGCAGTGCTGGGGGACTAGCGGGGGGTTTTTCCTACGAGCAGTACTTC.

This clonotype showed up just once. The V and J genes are TRBV9 and TRBJ2-1, with TRBD2 as a possible D gene (7 bases). The CDR3 length is 15 residues. Trimming took off 3 bases at V and 7 bases at J, with 17 bases between the two ends. Per germline, CDR1 SGDLS and CDR2 YYNGEE. CDR3 protein: CASSEGGGGANEQFF. DNA of the CDR3: TGTGCCAGCAGCGAAGGGGGAGGGGGTGCAAATGAGCAGTTCTTC. Filled out from reference TRBV9 and TRBJ2-1, the complete variable domain reads DSGVTQTPKHLITATGQRVTLRCSPRSGDLSVYWYQQSLDQGLQFLIQYYNGEERAKGNILERFSAQQFPDLHSELNLSSLELGDSALYFCASSEGGGGANEQFFGPGTRLTVL.

The gene calls are TRBV7-8 and TRBJ2-1; D gene unclear. V was shortened by 1 base and J by 8 bases, with 9 bases between the two germline ends. The CDR3 is 13 amino acids. The germline V gene has CDR1 SGHVS and CDR2 FQNEAQ. The CDR3 DNA is TGTGCCAGCAGCTTAGTGGGGTGGGATGAGCAGTTCTTC. It is translated as CASSLVGWDEQFF.